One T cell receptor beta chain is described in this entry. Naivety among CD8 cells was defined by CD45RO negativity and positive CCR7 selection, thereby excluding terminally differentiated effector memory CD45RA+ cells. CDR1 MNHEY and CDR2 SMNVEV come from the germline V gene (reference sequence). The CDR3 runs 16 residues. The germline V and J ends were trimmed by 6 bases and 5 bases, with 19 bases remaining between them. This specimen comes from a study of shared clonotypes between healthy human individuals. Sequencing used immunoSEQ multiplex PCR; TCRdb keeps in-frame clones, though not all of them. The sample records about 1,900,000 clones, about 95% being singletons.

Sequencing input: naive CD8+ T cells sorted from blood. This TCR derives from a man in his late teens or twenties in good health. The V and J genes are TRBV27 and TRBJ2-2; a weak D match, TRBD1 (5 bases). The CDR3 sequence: CASSILTPGLTGELFF. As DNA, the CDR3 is TGTGCCAGCAGCATACTGACCCCAGGGTTGACCGGGGAGCTGTTTTTT.